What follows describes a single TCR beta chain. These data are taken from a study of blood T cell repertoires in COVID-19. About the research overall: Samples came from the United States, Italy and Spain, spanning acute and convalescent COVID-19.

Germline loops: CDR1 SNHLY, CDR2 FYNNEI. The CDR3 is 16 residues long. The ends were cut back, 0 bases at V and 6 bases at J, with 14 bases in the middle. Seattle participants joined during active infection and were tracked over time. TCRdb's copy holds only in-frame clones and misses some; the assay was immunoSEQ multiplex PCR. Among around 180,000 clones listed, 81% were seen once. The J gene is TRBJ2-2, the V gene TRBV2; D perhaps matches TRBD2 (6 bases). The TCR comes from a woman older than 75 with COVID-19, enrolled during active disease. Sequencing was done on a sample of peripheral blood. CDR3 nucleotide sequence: TGTGCCAGCAGTGAAGCCGGACCCACGGGGGCCGGGGAGCTGTTTTTT. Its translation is CASSEAGPTGAGELFF.